A single sample gave rise to the 16 T cell receptor beta chains below, sequenced in a study of cytomegalovirus exposure and HLA in healthy donors. Researchers ran the PCR with 60 Vbeta and 13 Jbeta primers. This table comes from immunoSEQ multiplex PCR, and its TCRdb copy is limited to in-frame clones, with some not included. There are around 45,000 clones in the sample, with 17% held by the top ten. The sample consisted of PBMCs. Every receptor here comes from a male donor in good health and CMV-seronegative.

The DNA of the CDR3 is TGTGCCTGGAGTGTACCAGACAGGGACAATTCACCCCTCCACTTT. Translated, it gives CAWSVPDRDNSPLHF. The chain joins TRBV30 to TRBJ1-6; 7 positions match TRBD1. The V gene end was trimmed by 0 bases and the J gene end by 7 bases; junction bases not matched to a gene: 6. The CDR3 loop spans 15 amino acids. The germline CDR1 and CDR2 sequences are GTSNPN and SVGIG (reference sequence).

The rearrangement joins TRBV7-9 to TRBJ2-7, with D maybe TRBD1 (5 bases). Germline loops: CDR1 SEHNR, CDR2 FQNEAQ (reference sequence). This CDR3 contains 16 residues. V was trimmed by 4 bases and J by 0 bases, leaving 16 bases between them. CDR3 nucleotides: TGTGCCAGCAGCTCCCCCCCAGGGCGAAGCTCCTACGAGCAGTACTTC. Amino acid sequence: CASSSPPGRSSYEQYF.

This clone is classed as medium-sized by frequency. This chain joins TRBV6-1 and TRBJ2-7; 7 nucleotides agree with TRBD1. CDR3 length: 15 residues. The J segment lost 0 bases and the V segment lost 3 bases, leaving 5 bases of the junction unmatched. Germline values: CDR1 MNHNS, CDR2 SASEGT. In DNA, the CDR3 is TGTGCCAGCAGTGAGGCAGGGGGTGCCTCCTACGAGCAGTACTTC. Its translation is CASSEAGGASYEQYF.

The chain carries TRBV6-1 and TRBJ2-5, with 8 bases matching TRBD1. The CDR3 is 15 amino acids. Per the germline V gene, CDR1 is MNHNS and CDR2 is SASEGT. V lost 4 bases to trimming and J lost 0 bases; unmatched junction nucleotides: 4. This CDR3 reads CASSVTGGYQETQYF. CDR3 DNA sequence: TGTGCCAGCAGTGTAACAGGGGGGTACCAAGAGACCCAGTACTTC.

The gene calls are TRBV5-6 and TRBJ2-7; 7 bases are shared with TRBD1. Germline V gene lookup returns CDR1 SGHDT and CDR2 YYEEEE. The V gene end was trimmed by 2 bases and the J gene end by 3 bases; junction bases not matched to a gene: 11. This CDR3 has 16 residues. CDR3 bases: TGTGCCAGCAGCTTCCCCCGGGACAGAAGATTCTACGAGCAGTACTTC. Protein: CASSFPRDRRFYEQYF.

The chain has TRBV4-3 and TRBJ1-4, with D tentatively TRBD1 (6 bases). This CDR3 is 16 amino acids long. V shed 3 bases and J shed 0 bases, with 11 bases lying between them. Germline V gene sequence: CDR1 LGHNA, CDR2 YSLEER. This chain's CDR3 is CASSQTTGSTNEKLFF. The CDR3 region has the DNA TGCGCCAGCAGCCAGACTACAGGGTCAACTAATGAAAAACTGTTTTTT.

The chain recombines TRBV5-6 with TRBJ2-2, with 9 bases fitting TRBD1. The CDR3 covers 14 residues. V was pared by 4 bases and J by 4 bases, with 2 bases of the junction left unmatched. Looked up from germline, CDR1 is SGHDT and CDR2 is YYEEEE. The CDR3 protein is CASSRDRATGELFF. CDR3 bases: TGTGCCAGCAGCCGGGACAGGGCCACCGGGGAGCTGTTTTTT.

The rearrangement joins TRBV30 to TRBJ2-1, with D perhaps matching TRBD2 (6 bases). The length of the CDR3 is 12 residues. V was shortened by 3 bases and J by 10 bases, with 13 bases between the two germline ends. Germline CDR1 reads GTSNPN; CDR2 reads SVGIG (reference sequence). DNA of the CDR3: TGTGCCTGGAGCGCAGCGGGTGAAGAGCAGTTCTTC. As protein: CAWSAAGEEQFF.

With regard to this clone: One junction end does not reproduce the germline sequence, and a read error may be involved. This chain uses TRBV5-1 with TRBJ1-5; 7 bases are a match to TRBD1. The germline V gene encodes CDR1 SGHRS and CDR2 YFSETQ. This CDR3 contains 16 residues. In DNA, the CDR3 is TGCGCCAGCAGCTTGGAGCCAGGGGGGTACAATCAGCCCCAACATTTT. It is translated as CASSLEPGGYNQPQHF.

The J gene is TRBJ2-7, the V gene TRBV27; 7 bases align to TRBD2. The germline V gene has CDR1 MNHEY and CDR2 SMNVEV (reference sequence). The CDR3 is made up of 13 amino acids. V shed 5 bases, J shed 4 bases, and the junction held 5 bases outside the gene matches. CDR3 coding DNA: TGTGCCAGCAGTAAAGGGAGGGCTTACGAGCAGTACTTC. Protein: CASSKGRAYEQYF.

The DNA of the CDR3 is TGTGCCAGCAGTGGTATGGGACAGCCGATGAACACTGAAGCTTTCTTT. Amino acids: CASSGMGQPMNTEAFF. V gene TRBV6-6 combines with J gene TRBJ1-1, with 7 bases lining up with TRBD1. The V gene end was trimmed by 5 bases and the J gene end by 0 bases; junction bases not matched to a gene: 9. The CDR3 is made up of 16 amino acids. Looked up from germline, CDR1 is MNHNY and CDR2 is SVGAGI (reference sequence).

The V and J genes are TRBV5-8 and TRBJ1-5, with TRBD1 matching 8 bases. CDR1 and CDR2 (germline): SGHTS, YDEGEE. V was pared by 0 bases and J by 4 bases, with 6 bases of the junction left unmatched. The CDR3 covers 16 residues. This CDR3 is CASSLEWDRTNQPQHF. In DNA form, the CDR3 reads TGTGCCAGCAGCTTGGAGTGGGACAGGACGAATCAGCCCCAGCATTTT. The full variable domain, in which reference TRBV5-8 and TRBJ1-5 provide the parts outside the CDR3, is EAGVTQSPTHLIKTRGQQATLRCSPISGHTSVYWYQQALGLGLQFLLWYDEGEERNRGNFPPRFSGRQFPNYSSELNVNALELEDSALYLCASSLEWDRTNQPQHFGDGTRLSIL.

The CDR3, as DNA: TGTGCCAGCAGTTTATCTGGGAGTCTGAACACTGAAGCTTTCTTT. Amino acid sequence: CASSLSGSLNTEAFF. The gene calls are TRBV27 and TRBJ1-1; D is undetermined. The V gene lost 0 bases and the J gene lost 0 bases, with 8 bases spanning the gap. The CDR3 length is 15 residues. From germline, CDR1 is MNHEY and CDR2 SMNVEV (reference sequence).

V usage is TRBV13 and J usage is TRBJ1-1, with a possible D match to TRBD1 (5 bases). Germline-derived CDR1 and CDR2 are PRHDT and FYEKMQ (reference sequence). This CDR3 contains 14 residues. The V end was cut by 0 bases, the J end by 1 base, with 6 bases between. The CDR3 DNA reads as TGTGCCAGCAGCTTAGGCCAGGGGAACACTGAAGCTTTCTTT. This sequence encodes CASSLGQGNTEAFF.

The V and J genes are TRBV29-1 and TRBJ1-2; TRBD1 is a possible D gene (5 bases). Trimming stripped 3 bases from V and 4 bases from J, with 9 bases between. The V gene's germline CDR1 is SQVTM and CDR2 ANQGSEA. The CDR3 sequence is 12 residues long. CDR3 residues: CSVELDTYGYTF. The CDR3, as DNA: TGCAGCGTTGAGCTGGACACCTATGGCTACACCTTC.

The V call is TRBV29-1, the J call TRBJ1-1; D gene unclear. CDR1 is SQVTM, CDR2 ANQGSEA, per germline. The CDR3 extends over 11 amino acids. With 6 bases removed from V and 1 base from J, the gap between germline ends came to 6 bases. The CDR3 loop is CSVYKNTEAFF. CDR3 nucleotides: TGCAGCGTGTACAAGAACACTGAAGCTTTCTTT.